Presented here are 17 T cell receptor beta chains from one specimen sequenced in a study of T cells in Graves' hyperthyroidism and ophthalmopathy. RNA transcripts served as the template for amplifying TCR beta CDR3 regions. Primed by the HTBI set, a first-round RT-PCR was run on the TCR CDR3. TCRdb reanalysed the multiplex PCR reads using MiXCR and keeps one entry per CDR3 protein. The table records about 560,000 distinct CDR3 sequences, 14% of them present only once. Sample: blood. Source of these receptors: a woman aged 40 to 49 with Graves' hyperthyroidism.

CDR3 amino acids: CASSEDSTNEKLFF. The CDR3, as DNA: TGTGCCAGCAGCGAGGACAGCACCAATGAAAAACTGTTTTTT. The chain carries TRBV5-8 and TRBJ1-4; perhaps TRBD1 as D (6 bases). Trimming cost V 4 bases and J 5 bases, with 12 bases left between them. Germline CDR1 SGHTS, CDR2 YDEGEE. This CDR3 has 14 residues.

This clonotype was seen repeatedly, ten times or more. V is TRBV2 and J is TRBJ1-3; no definite D call. CDR1 SNHLY and CDR2 FYNNEI come from the germline V gene. V was pared by 6 bases and J by 2 bases, with 14 bases between. This CDR3 spans 15 amino acids. CDR3 protein: CASSDYLSPGNTIYF. As DNA, the CDR3 is TGTGCCAGCAGCGATTACCTGTCCCCTGGAAACACCATATATTTT.

The rearrangement uses TRBV20-1 and TRBJ2-1, with 8 bases identical to TRBD2. This CDR3 spans 17 amino acids. Germline trimming cut 0 bases from V and 10 bases from J; bases unmatched to any gene: 17. Germline CDR1 and CDR2: DFQATT and SNEGSKA (reference sequence). The CDR3 bases are TGCAGTGCTAGAGATCTTTCCAGCGGGGGACCCTATTGGGAGCAGTTCTTC. Translation gives CSARDLSSGGPYWEQFF.

The table lists this clonotype with a few counts. The DNA of the CDR3 is TGTGCCAGCAGTCAACCCCCTGGGACTTTACTCTACGAGCAGTACTTC. Translated: CASSQPPGTLLYEQYF. J is TRBJ2-7 and V is TRBV12-3 or TRBV12-4; TRBD2 is a possible D gene (6 bases). The CDR3 is 16 residues long. V shed 5 bases and J shed 3 bases, with 20 bases lying between them.

The rearrangement links TRBV11-2 to TRBJ2-3, with D perhaps TRBD2 (6 bases). The ends were cut back, 5 bases at V and 6 bases at J, with 18 bases in the middle. The CDR3 runs to 15 residues. Looked up from germline, CDR1 is SGHAT and CDR2 is FQNNGV. The CDR3 sequence: CASSPWGGRMDTQYF. CDR3 coding DNA: TGTGCCAGCAGCCCCTGGGGAGGCCGAATGGATACGCAGTATTTT.

This clonotype was counted ten times or more. The J gene is TRBJ2-5, the V gene TRBV12-3 or TRBV12-4; 8 nucleotides align to TRBD1. With V trimmed by 7 bases and J by 5 bases, 6 bases remained unmatched. The CDR3 totals 13 residues. The CDR3 spells CASTRTGWETQYF. The CDR3 DNA is TGTGCCAGCACCCGGACAGGGTGGGAGACCCAGTACTTC.

This clonotype was counted many times. The chain has TRBV12-5 and TRBJ2-5, with 7 nucleotides matching TRBD2. CDR3 length: 16 amino acids. V shed 0 bases, J shed 4 bases, and the junction held 8 bases outside the gene matches. Per germline, CDR1 LGHNT and CDR2 FRNRAP. CDR3 residues: CASGLVRTREGETQYF. The CDR3 nucleotides read TGTGCTAGTGGTTTGGTACGGACTAGAGAAGGAGAGACCCAGTACTTC.

This clonotype was counted many times. The genes are TRBV12-3 or TRBV12-4 and TRBJ2-3; TRBD1 is a possible D gene (6 bases). The CDR3 extends over 15 amino acids. Trimming shortened V by 3 bases and J by 2 bases, and 12 bases separated the two germline ends. CDR3 residues: CASSLRGQDTDTQYF. CDR3 DNA sequence: TGTGCCAGCAGTTTGAGGGGACAAGACACAGATACGCAGTATTTT.

Concerning this clonotype: Given a much more abundant clone one base away, this may be a read error. The chain employs TRBV2 and TRBJ1-2; 7 bases are shared with TRBD1. The CDR3 contains 14 residues. Germline V gene data show CDR1 as SNHLY and CDR2 as FYNNEI. Trimming took 1 base from V and 8 from J; bases not matched to a gene: 7. Here the CDR3 reads CASSEDDTGVGYTF. DNA for the CDR3: TGTGCCAGCAGTGAAGACGACACAGGGGTAGGCTACACCTTC.

This clonotype was counted at least ten times. The chain carries TRBV20-1 and TRBJ2-1, with 11 bases lining up with TRBD2. With 0 bases clipped from V and 1 base from J, the junction kept 5 bases outside the gene matches. The CDR3 length is 17 residues. Germline lookup yields CDR1 DFQATT and CDR2 SNEGSKA (reference sequence). The CDR3 sequence: CSAREISGRASYNEQFF. As DNA, the CDR3 is TGCAGTGCTAGAGAGATTAGCGGGAGGGCTTCCTACAATGAGCAGTTCTTC.

There are a few counts of this clonotype. The rearrangement joins TRBV19 to TRBJ1-1, with 9 nucleotides matching TRBD1. V gave up 5 bases and J gave up 4 bases; unmatched junction bases: 8. CDR3 size: 15 residues. Germline-derived CDR1 and CDR2 are LNHDA and SQIVND (reference sequence). As DNA, the CDR3 is TGTGCCAGTAGTTCCGCCCGGGACAGGGCCACTGAAGCTTTCTTT. Amino acid sequence: CASSSARDRATEAFF.

This clonotype was counted once. This may be a read error, as it is one base from a much larger clone. The gene calls are TRBV3-1 and TRBJ2-7; the match to TRBD1 covers 8 bases. The CDR3 covers 13 residues. CDR1 and CDR2 (germline): LGHDT, YNNKEL (reference sequence). V gave up 3 bases and J gave up 5 bases; unmatched junction bases: 3. CDR3 DNA sequence: TGTGCCAGCAGCCACAGGGGGCTGGACGAGCAGTACTTC. Protein product: CASSHRGLDEQYF.

This clonotype appeared many times. The chain uses TRBV28 and TRBJ2-2, with TRBD1 identical over 9 bases. V gave up 2 bases and J gave up 13 bases; unmatched junction bases: 11. The CDR3 totals 15 residues. Germline V gene data show CDR1 as MDHEN and CDR2 as SYDVKM. The DNA of the CDR3 is TGTGCCAGCAGTTTAAAAGGGACAGGGAGGGAACGGCTGTTTTTT. It specifies CASSLKGTGRERLFF.

With respect to this clonotype: This may come from a read error, since a much larger clone is one base off. The rearrangement joins TRBV11-2 to TRBJ2-5; no definite D call. CDR1 is SGHAT and CDR2 is FQNNGV in the germline V gene. The CDR3 runs 15 residues. The germline V and J ends were trimmed by 5 bases and 2 bases, with 15 bases remaining between them. Here the CDR3 reads CASSVGPSLQETQYF. CDR3 coding DNA: TGTGCCAGCAGCGTAGGACCCTCTCTACAAGAGACCCAGTACTTC.

This clonotype turned up a few times. The V and J genes are TRBV5-1 and TRBJ2-1, with TRBD2 identical over 7 bases. This CDR3 comprises 16 residues. The V gene end was trimmed by 2 bases and the J gene end by 0 bases; junction bases not matched to a gene: 5. Germline V lookup: CDR1 SGHRS, CDR2 YFSETQ. The CDR3 is CASSLSGMSSYNEQFF. In nucleotides, the CDR3 is TGCGCCAGCAGCTTAAGCGGGATGAGCTCCTACAATGAGCAGTTCTTC.

The chain is built from TRBV24-1 and TRBJ2-1; 9 bases fit TRBD2. CDR3 length equals 16 residues. Germline CDR1 KGHDR, CDR2 SFDVKD. The junction had 6 bases not matched to a gene; V was cut back by 4 bases and J by 3 bases. Here the CDR3 reads CATSDHSGRGYNEQFF. The CDR3 DNA reads TGTGCCACCAGTGACCATAGCGGGAGAGGCTACAATGAGCAGTTCTTC.

A word on this clonotype: Given a much more abundant clone one base away, this may be a read error. This CDR3 is missing its conserved last phenylalanine or tryptophan, likely due to a read error. The chain recombines TRBV7-8 with TRBJ2-1, with D possibly being TRBD1 (6 bases). The CDR3 contains 16 residues. Trimming removed 0 bases from V and 0 bases from J, with 9 bases in between. Germline loops: CDR1 SGHVS, CDR2 FQNEAQ. The CDR3 DNA follows: TGTGCCAGCAGCTTAGCGCAGGGGAGCTCCTACAATGAGCAGTTCCTC. The encoded protein is CASSLAQGSSYNEQFL.